The entry that follows covers one TCR beta chain sequence. The antigen is undetermined. This sample is drawn from a study of OX40 agonist ivuxolimab in advanced cancers. Study-level points and caveats: In the expanded peripheral T cells, antigen specificity was never determined. Relatively little clonal expansion, among the lowest observed, appeared in partial responders at 0.1-3.0 mg/kg. More expanded clones were seen, on average, in CD8+ T cells than in CD4+.

The method was immunoSEQ multiplex PCR; TCRdb's version includes in-frame clones alone and lacks a portion of them. Found here are 73,000 or so clones, 80% to 95% of them singletons; the top ten hold roughly 0.44%. Baseline, cycle 4 day 1, and cycle 7 day 1 were the blood sampling points. Sequencing used CD4+ or CD8+ T cells sorted from blood, obtained in a trial of the OX40 agonist ivuxolimab. This TCR came from an adult with an advanced solid tumor such as melanoma, head and neck, liver or kidney cancer.

In DNA, the CDR3 is TGTGCCAGCAGTTCCCCCGGGTCTGGGAACACTGAAGCTTTCTTT. Protein sequence: CASSSPGSGNTEAFF. The V call is TRBV27, the J call TRBJ1-1; no clear D gene. CDR1 is MNHEY and CDR2 is SMNVEV in the germline V gene (reference sequence). CDR3 length: 15 residues. V lost 4 bases and J 1 base, leaving 13 bases between the germline ends.